The clone carrying this T cell receptor beta chain was recorded once. The V and J ends lost 0 bases and 5 bases respectively, with 13 bases between them. Germline CDR1 reads MNHEY; CDR2 reads SVGAGI. CDR3 length: 15 residues. The sample originates from a study of blood T cell repertoires in COVID-19. Original data processing: It was from reference gene primer amplification that nucleated cell counts were estimated. Assay used: immunoSEQ multiplex PCR; TCRdb lists only in-frame clones, some missing. That table is the source of V, J and clone size, and D and trimming were worked out from the DNA. The data hold over 150,000 clones, with over 65% observed a single time.

Sequenced material: peripheral blood. The sequence was collected from a man in his 60s with acute or convalescent COVID-19. This chain uses TRBV6-5 with TRBJ2-5, with D maybe TRBD1 (5 bases). The CDR3 reads CASSYSTAGYETQYF. For the CDR3, the DNA is TGTGCCAGCAGTTACTCGACGGCAGGGTACGAGACCCAGTACTTC.